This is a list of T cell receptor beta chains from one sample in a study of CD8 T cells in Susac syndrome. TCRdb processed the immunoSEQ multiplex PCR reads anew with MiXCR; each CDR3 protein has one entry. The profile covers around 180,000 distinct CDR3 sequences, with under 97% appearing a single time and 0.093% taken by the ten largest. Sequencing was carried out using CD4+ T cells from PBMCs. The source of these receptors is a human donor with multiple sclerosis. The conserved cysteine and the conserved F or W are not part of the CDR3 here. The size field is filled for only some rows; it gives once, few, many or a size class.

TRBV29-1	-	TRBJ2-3	SVGLVTDTQY
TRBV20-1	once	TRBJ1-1	SASRDRRAEAF
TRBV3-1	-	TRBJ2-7	ASSHRAAYEQY
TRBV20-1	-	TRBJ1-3	SARATGLRNTIY
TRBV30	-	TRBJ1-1	AWSVGAGAF
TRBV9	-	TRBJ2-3	ASTPGQGFDTQY
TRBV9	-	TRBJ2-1	ASGGALSYNEQF
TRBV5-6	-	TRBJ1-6	ASSLDWLDFNSPLH
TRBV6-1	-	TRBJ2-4	ASTGQGRNIQY
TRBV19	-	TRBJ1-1	ASSPRVIAEAF
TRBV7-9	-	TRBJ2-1	ASSRRGGANDNEQF
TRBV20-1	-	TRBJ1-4	SAWSLNEKLF
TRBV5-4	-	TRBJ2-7	ASSPGQRKSYEQY